Below, one T cell receptor (beta chain) is given with its context. Antigen unknown. The length of the CDR3 is 16 residues. Trimming pared 4 bases from V and 0 bases from J, leaving 15 bases between. CDR1 is SGHKS, CDR2 YYEKEE, per germline (reference sequence). This record comes from a study of cytomegalovirus exposure and HLA in healthy donors. Overall study findings and caveats: Later analysis demonstrated an association between a missense DCLRE1C variant and TCR beta V- and J-gene trimming.

The PCR was carried out with 60 Vbeta primers and 13 Jbeta primers. Using immunoSEQ multiplex PCR, the repertoire was profiled, and TCRdb retains in-frame clones only, with some absent. The repertoire holds more than 150,000 clones, with 75% to 90% as singletons. The rearrangement uses TRBV5-5 and TRBJ2-3; the D gene is possibly TRBD2 (6 bases). The TCR comes from a middle-aged man in good health and CMV-seropositive. Specimen: PBMCs. The CDR3 nucleotides read TGTGCCAGCAGCCCAGGACTACTTGCTAGCACAGATACGCAGTATTTT. Translated, it gives CASSPGLLASTDTQYF.